This T cell receptor (beta chain) was retrieved from a study of vaccination and CD4 T cells after COVID-19. As concerns this clonotype: Antigen unknown.

CDR3 length: 15 residues. Germline CDR1 and CDR2: MDHEN and SYDVKM. V was shortened by 0 bases and J by 8 bases, with 16 bases between the two germline ends. An Oncomine TCR Beta short-read assay was used to sequence the DNA from cultured CD4+ T cells. MiXCR was run by TCRdb on the PCR reads, yielding one entry per CDR3 protein. The data contain around 9,700 distinct CDR3 sequences, roughly 26% of them seen just once; the ten biggest clones take up approximately 25%. Noted treatment: roughly ten-day PBMC culture with coronavirus spike peptide pools or control peptides (ViraFEST assay). This TCR was sampled from a human donor who had recovered from COVID-19. The chain recombines TRBV28 with TRBJ1-2; TRBD1 might be the D (5 bases). The sample consisted of CD4+ T cells from blood, cultured in vitro, taken after SARS-CoV-2 vaccination. Here the CDR3 DNA reads TGTGCCAGCAGTTTATGGGCCAGGGCCGGGGCCGGCTACACCTTC. Protein product: CASSLWARAGAGYTF.